Presented here are 23 T cell receptor beta chains from one specimen sequenced in a study of blood T cell repertoires in COVID-19 (dated by TCRdb to 2018 to 2021). The library was built by means of the immunoSEQ multiplex PCR assay. The source is immuneACCESS, and TCRdb retained only in-frame sequences with V and J called. Part of the clones is not carried over; for the studies checked, unresolved V genes explain less than half of this, and the remainder is unexplained. This sample has 270,000 or so clones in its table, and 86% of those were observed once. About 12% of the sample is in the top ten clones. The sample was peripheral blood. These receptor sequences come from a woman in her twenties or thirties with COVID-19, enrolled during active disease.

The chain employs TRBV10-3 and TRBJ2-7; TRBD2 matches at 9 bases. CDR3 size: 14 residues. CDR1 is ENHRY and CDR2 is SYGVKD in the germline V gene. The V segment lost 4 bases and the J segment 4 bases; nucleotides outside the gene matches: 5. In DNA, the CDR3 is TGTGCCATCAGTGCGGCGGGGGGGCGGTACGAGCAGTACTTC. Translating it yields CAISAAGGRYEQYF.

The chain combines TRBV2 with TRBJ1-2; perhaps TRBD1 as D (5 bases). Between the trimmed V and J ends, which lost 1 base and 4 bases, there was a span of 13 bases. The germline V gene has CDR1 SNHLY and CDR2 FYNNEI. The CDR3 length is 15 residues. CDR3 bases: TGTGCCAGCAGTGAAGGGATACTGACAGTCTATGGCTACACCTTC. Its protein is CASSEGILTVYGYTF.

CDR3 region: CASSKFAGLPSGGYTF. The CDR3 nucleotides are TGTGCCAGCAGCAAATTTGCGGGCTTACCCTCTGGTGGCTACACCTTC. The chain carries TRBV21-1 and TRBJ1-2. TRBV21-1 is labeled a pseudogene. The CDR3 contains 16 residues.

CDR3 DNA: TGTGCCAGCAGCTTATTCAGGGGAGAGACCCAGTACTTC. This gives the protein CASSLFRGETQYF. The chain has TRBV5-6 and TRBJ2-5, with a tentative D call TRBD1 (6 bases). Trimming took 2 bases from V and 4 from J, leaving 9 bases between them. The CDR3 contains 13 residues. The germline CDR1 and CDR2 sequences are SGHDT and YYEEEE.

The J gene is TRBJ1-4, the V gene TRBV18, with 10 bases that match TRBD1. The CDR3 extends over 14 amino acids. Germline-derived CDR1 and CDR2 are KGHSH and LQKENI. V lost 4 bases, J lost 6 bases, and 2 bases stayed unmatched. The CDR3 sequence is CASSRDRGDEKLFF. For the CDR3, the DNA is TGTGCCAGCTCACGGGACAGGGGAGATGAAAAACTGTTTTTT.

J is TRBJ2-1 and V is TRBV9, with 12 bases that match TRBD2. V gave up 4 bases and J gave up 4 bases; unmatched junction bases: 6. The CDR3 consists of 16 residues. Germline V gives CDR1 SGDLS, CDR2 YYNGEE. Written as DNA, the CDR3 is TGTGCCAGCAGCCTCTCTAGCGGGGGGGCTTACAATGAGCAGTTCTTC. Translated: CASSLSSGGAYNEQFF.

The CDR3 loop is CASSYEGVSNQPQHF. DNA for the CDR3: TGTGCCAGCAGTTACGAGGGGGTGAGCAATCAGCCCCAGCATTTT. The chain employs TRBV6-2 or TRBV6-3 and TRBJ1-5; the D gene is possibly TRBD1 (6 bases). This CDR3 has 15 residues. Germline CDR1 and CDR2: MNHEY and SVGEGT. V was trimmed by 2 bases and J by 1 base, leaving 9 bases between them.

The chain uses TRBV2 and TRBJ1-6, with no clear D. This CDR3 region has 13 residues. The V gene lost 3 bases and the J gene lost 10 bases, with 10 bases spanning the gap. Looked up from germline, CDR1 is SNHLY and CDR2 is FYNNEI. DNA of the CDR3: TGTGCCAGCAGTGACGAGTCGCGGTCACCCCTCCACTTT. Translating gives CASSDESRSPLHF.

This clone appeared a few times. The chain joins TRBV29-1 to TRBJ2-7; D is unclear. Between the trimmed V and J ends, which lost 7 bases and 7 bases, there was a span of 17 bases. The germline V gene encodes CDR1 SQVTM and CDR2 ANQGSEA. The CDR3 contains 12 residues. CDR3 bases: TGCAGCGGCTGGTTGAGCTCGAGTGAGCAGTACTTC. Protein: CSGWLSSSEQYF.

CDR3 in DNA: TGTGCCAGCAGCCCACGGGGCGGGGATGACTACAATGAGCAGTTCTTC. Protein product: CASSPRGGDDYNEQFF. The chain couples TRBV9 to TRBJ2-1; tentatively, D is TRBD2 (6 bases). Trimming took off 4 bases at V and 3 bases at J, with 17 bases between the two ends. Germline lookup yields CDR1 SGDLS and CDR2 YYNGEE. This CDR3 has 16 residues.

The CDR3 reads CASSYPQGNYGYTF. The CDR3 DNA reads as TGTGCCAGCAGTTATCCACAGGGGAACTATGGCTACACCTTC. V usage is TRBV28 and J usage is TRBJ1-2; 7 bases align to TRBD1. The junction had 4 bases not matched to a gene; V was cut back by 4 bases and J by 2 bases. The CDR3 totals 14 residues. Germline V gene sequence: CDR1 MDHEN, CDR2 SYDVKM.

This chain uses TRBV10-3 with TRBJ1-1; D unresolved. The CDR3 extends over 12 amino acids. Germline V lookup: CDR1 ENHRY, CDR2 SYGVKD. The V gene lost 11 bases and the J gene lost 1 base, with 11 bases spanning the gap. CDR3 region: CAVEGSNTEAFF. CDR3 DNA: TGTGCCGTGGAGGGCTCGAACACTGAAGCTTTCTTT.

This clone has only one observation. The chain is built from TRBV4-1 and TRBJ1-2, with D unresolved. The ends were cut back, 1 base at V and 2 bases at J, with 5 bases in the middle. Per germline, CDR1 MGHRA and CDR2 YSYEKL. The CDR3 sequence is 13 residues long. The CDR3 region has the DNA TGCGCCAGCAGCCAAGTATCGAACTATGGCTACACCTTC. Its protein product is CASSQVSNYGYTF.

The chain uses TRBV19 and TRBJ2-1, with 8 bases fitting TRBD1. Trimming took 9 bases from V and 5 from J; bases not matched to a gene: 3. The germline gives CDR1 LNHDA, CDR2 SQIVND (reference sequence). The CDR3 is 12 residues long. CDR3 in amino acids: CASKDRDNEQFF. The DNA for the CDR3 is TGTGCCAGCAAGGACAGGGACAATGAGCAGTTCTTC.

The chain joins TRBV7-9 to TRBJ1-4; the D gene is possibly TRBD1 (5 bases). CDR3 length: 17 residues. The V and J ends lost 4 bases and 7 bases respectively, with 22 bases between them. Germline V CDR1 and CDR2: SEHNR, FQNEAQ (reference sequence). The CDR3 spells CASSSGGSINFIEKLFF. DNA of the CDR3: TGTGCCAGCAGCTCCGGGGGTTCAATAAATTTTATTGAAAAACTGTTTTTT.

The chain combines TRBV5-4 with TRBJ1-1; D gene unclear. The germline V gene has CDR1 SGHNT and CDR2 YYREEE (reference sequence). Trimming removed 0 bases at V and 2 bases at J, with 8 bases between. This CDR3 has 14 residues. CDR3 sequence: CASSLGNGNTEAFF. The CDR3 DNA is TGTGCCAGCAGCTTGGGAAACGGTAACACTGAAGCTTTCTTT.

The rearrangement links TRBV7-6 to TRBJ2-7, with a weak D call TRBD1 (5 bases). The CDR3 has 15 amino acids. The V and J ends lost 0 bases and 5 bases respectively, with 14 bases between them. Per germline, CDR1 SGHVS and CDR2 FNYEAQ. The CDR3 loop reads CASSLARQGTDEQYF. CDR3 coding DNA: TGTGCCAGCAGCTTAGCTAGGCAGGGCACGGACGAGCAGTACTTC.

The CDR3 region is CASSVYTGPTYEQYF. CDR3 DNA sequence: TGTGCCAGCAGTGTGTATACAGGGCCCACCTACGAGCAGTACTTC. V and J are TRBV2 and TRBJ2-7; D perhaps matches TRBD1 (6 bases). V shed 4 bases and J shed 2 bases, with 15 bases lying between them. The germline CDR1 and CDR2 sequences are SNHLY and FYNNEI. This CDR3 comprises 15 residues.

The chain uses TRBV6-2 or TRBV6-3 and TRBJ2-3; D may be TRBD2 (5 bases). The CDR3 has 12 amino acids. From germline, CDR1 is MNHEY and CDR2 SVGEGT. V was shortened by 6 bases and J by 7 bases, with 11 bases between the two germline ends. CDR3 region: CASSLDSYTQYF. In nucleotides, the CDR3 is TGTGCCAGCAGCCTGGACTCGTATACGCAGTATTTT.

The CDR3 coding sequence is TGCGCCAGCAGCCGAATAGAACTAGCGGGGGTCCCAGAGACCCAGTACTTC. Encoded protein: CASSRIELAGVPETQYF. The V gene is TRBV5-1, the J gene TRBJ2-5, with 11 bases matching TRBD2. This CDR3 is 17 amino acids long. V dropped 4 bases and J dropped 4; count of bases not matched to a gene: 12. The germline CDR1 and CDR2 sequences are SGHRS and YFSETQ.

The J gene is TRBJ1-1, the V gene TRBV12-3 or TRBV12-4; D remains ambiguous. The V end lost 6 bases, the J end lost 0 bases, and 8 bases lay between the germline ends. CDR3 length: 13 residues. The DNA of the CDR3 is TGTGCCAGCAGAAAAACGGTGAACACTGAAGCTTTCTTT. Residues: CASRKTVNTEAFF.

The chain recombines TRBV5-5 with TRBJ2-1; D perhaps matches TRBD2 (6 bases). Germline V gene data show CDR1 as SGHKS and CDR2 as YYEKEE (reference sequence). This CDR3 region has 15 residues. The V end lost 4 bases, the J end lost 5 bases, and 16 bases lay between the germline ends. Here the CDR3 reads CASSRAGRSDNEQFF. CDR3 DNA: TGTGCCAGCAGCCGTGCGGGGAGGAGCGACAATGAGCAGTTCTTC.

The genes are TRBV3-1 (or the pseudogene TRBV3-2) and TRBJ2-1; TRBD1 is a possible D gene (6 bases). V gave up 3 bases and J gave up 7 bases, with 19 bases separating them. The CDR3 is 16 residues long. Per germline, CDR1 LGHDT and CDR2 YNNKEL (reference sequence). In nucleotides, the CDR3 is TGTGCCAGCAGCCACGCGGGCAGGGGCTCAGGTAATGAGCAGTTCTTC. It translates to CASSHAGRGSGNEQFF.